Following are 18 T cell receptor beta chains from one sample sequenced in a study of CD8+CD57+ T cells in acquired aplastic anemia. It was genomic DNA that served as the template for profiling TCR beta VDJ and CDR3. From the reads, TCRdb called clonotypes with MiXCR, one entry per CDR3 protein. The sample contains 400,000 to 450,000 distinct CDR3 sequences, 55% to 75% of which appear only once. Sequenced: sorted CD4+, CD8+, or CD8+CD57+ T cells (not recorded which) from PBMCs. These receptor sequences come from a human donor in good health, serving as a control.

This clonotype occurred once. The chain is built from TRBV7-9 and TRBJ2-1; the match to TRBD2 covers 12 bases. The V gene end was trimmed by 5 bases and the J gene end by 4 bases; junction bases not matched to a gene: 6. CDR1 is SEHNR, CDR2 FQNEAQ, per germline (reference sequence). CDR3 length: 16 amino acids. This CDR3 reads CASSPPSGGGYNEQFF. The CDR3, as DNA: TGTGCCAGCAGCCCTCCTAGCGGGGGGGGGTACAATGAGCAGTTCTTC.

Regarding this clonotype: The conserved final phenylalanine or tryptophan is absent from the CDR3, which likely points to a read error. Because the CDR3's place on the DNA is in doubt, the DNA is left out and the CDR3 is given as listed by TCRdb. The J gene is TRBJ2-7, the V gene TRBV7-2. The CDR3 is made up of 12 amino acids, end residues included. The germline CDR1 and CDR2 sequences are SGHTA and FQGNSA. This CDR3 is CASSLYDDEHHH.

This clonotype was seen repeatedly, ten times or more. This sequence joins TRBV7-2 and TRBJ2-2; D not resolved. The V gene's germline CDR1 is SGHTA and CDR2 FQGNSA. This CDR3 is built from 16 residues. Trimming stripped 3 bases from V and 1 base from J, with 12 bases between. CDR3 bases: TGTGCCAGCAGCTTTGCCGGTCTTTTGAACACCGGGGAGCTGTTTTTT. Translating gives CASSFAGLLNTGELFF.

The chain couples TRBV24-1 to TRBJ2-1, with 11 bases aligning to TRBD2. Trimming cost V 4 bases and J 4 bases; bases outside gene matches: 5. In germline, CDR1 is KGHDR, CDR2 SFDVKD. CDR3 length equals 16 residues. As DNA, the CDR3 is TGTGCCACCAGTGACGTGGGACTAGCGGATTACAATGAGCAGTTCTTC. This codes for CATSDVGLADYNEQFF.

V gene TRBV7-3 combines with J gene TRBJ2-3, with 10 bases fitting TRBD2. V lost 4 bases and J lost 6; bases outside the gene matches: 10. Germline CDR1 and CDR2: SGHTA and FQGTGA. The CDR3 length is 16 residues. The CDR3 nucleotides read TGTGCCAGCAGCTCAGTTCTAGCGGGGGAAGGTGATACGCAGTATTTT. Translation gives CASSSVLAGEGDTQYF.

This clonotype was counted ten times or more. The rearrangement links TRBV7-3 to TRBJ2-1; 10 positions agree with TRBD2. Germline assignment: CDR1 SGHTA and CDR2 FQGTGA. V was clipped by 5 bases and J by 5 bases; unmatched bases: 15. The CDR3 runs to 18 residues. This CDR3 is CASSLQPLAGGPHNEQFF. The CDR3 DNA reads TGTGCCAGCAGCCTCCAACCCTTAGCGGGGGGCCCTCACAATGAGCAGTTCTTC.

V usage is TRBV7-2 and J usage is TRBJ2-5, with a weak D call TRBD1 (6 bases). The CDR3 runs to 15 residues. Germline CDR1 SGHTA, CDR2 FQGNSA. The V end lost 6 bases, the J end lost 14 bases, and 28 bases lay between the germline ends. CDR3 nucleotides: TGTGCCAGCAGAAGAGCAGGGGCGAACACTGAAGCCCTCTACTTC. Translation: CASRRAGANTEALYF.

CDR3 sequence: CASRDWENYYTQYF. DNA of the CDR3: TGTGCCAGCAGGGACTGGGAGAACTACTACACGCAGTACTTC. The gene calls are TRBV10-3 and TRBJ2-5; weak D call: TRBD2 (6 bases). V gave up 10 bases and J gave up 11 bases, with 26 bases separating them. CDR3 size: 14 residues. The germline V gene has CDR1 ENHRY and CDR2 SYGVKD.

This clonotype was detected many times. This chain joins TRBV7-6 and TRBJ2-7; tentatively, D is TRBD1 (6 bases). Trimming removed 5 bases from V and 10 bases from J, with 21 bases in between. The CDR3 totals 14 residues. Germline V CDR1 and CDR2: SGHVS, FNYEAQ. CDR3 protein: CASSRYTGTTEQYF. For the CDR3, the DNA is TGTGCCAGCAGCCGATATACCGGGACAACGGAACAGTACTTC.

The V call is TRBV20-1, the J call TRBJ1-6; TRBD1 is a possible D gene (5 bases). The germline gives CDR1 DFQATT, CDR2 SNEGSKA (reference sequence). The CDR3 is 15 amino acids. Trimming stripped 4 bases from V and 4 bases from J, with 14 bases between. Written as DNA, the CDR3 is TGCAGTGCTACATCAACACAGGAATATAATTCACCCCTCCACTTT. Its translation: CSATSTQEYNSPLHF.

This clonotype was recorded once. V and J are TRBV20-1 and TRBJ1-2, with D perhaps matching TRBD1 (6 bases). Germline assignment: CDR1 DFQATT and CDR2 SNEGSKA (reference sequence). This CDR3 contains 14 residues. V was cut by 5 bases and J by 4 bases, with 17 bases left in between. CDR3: CSAANRVGSYGYTF. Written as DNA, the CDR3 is TGCAGTGCTGCAAACAGGGTTGGGTCCTATGGCTACACCTTC.

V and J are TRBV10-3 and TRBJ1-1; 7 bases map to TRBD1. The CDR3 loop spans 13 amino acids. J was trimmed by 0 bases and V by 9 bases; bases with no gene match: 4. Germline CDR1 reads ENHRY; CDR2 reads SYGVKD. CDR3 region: CAIGQAMNTEAFF. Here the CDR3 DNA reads TGTGCCATAGGACAGGCGATGAACACTGAAGCTTTCTTT.

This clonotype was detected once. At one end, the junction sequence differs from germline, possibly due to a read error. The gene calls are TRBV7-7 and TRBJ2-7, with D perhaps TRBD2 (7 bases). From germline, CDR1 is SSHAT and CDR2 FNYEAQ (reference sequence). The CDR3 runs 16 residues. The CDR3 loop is CASSPGDVGGAGEQYF. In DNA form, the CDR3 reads TGTGCTAGCAGCCCAGGGGACGTTGGGGGGGCAGGCGAGCAGTACTTC.

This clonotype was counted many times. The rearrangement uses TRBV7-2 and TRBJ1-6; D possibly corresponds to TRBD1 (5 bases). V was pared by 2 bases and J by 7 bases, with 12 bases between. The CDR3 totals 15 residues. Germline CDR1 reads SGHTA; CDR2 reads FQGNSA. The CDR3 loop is CASSLSGVENSPLHF. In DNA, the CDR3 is TGTGCCAGCAGCTTATCGGGGGTGGAGAATTCACCCCTCCACTTT.

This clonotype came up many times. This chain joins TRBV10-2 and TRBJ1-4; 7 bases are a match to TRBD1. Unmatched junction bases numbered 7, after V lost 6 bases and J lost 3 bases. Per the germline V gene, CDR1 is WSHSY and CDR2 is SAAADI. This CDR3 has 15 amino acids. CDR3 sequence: CASSAPGQPNEKLFF. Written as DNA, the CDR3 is TGCGCCAGCAGCGCTCCGGGACAGCCTAATGAAAAACTGTTTTTT.

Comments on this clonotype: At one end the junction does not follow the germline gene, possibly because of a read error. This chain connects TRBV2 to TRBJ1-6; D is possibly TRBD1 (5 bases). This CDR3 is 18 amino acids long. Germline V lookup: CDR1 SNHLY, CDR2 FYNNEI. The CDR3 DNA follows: TGTGCCACCAGTACCCGGGGCCAGGGTAATGAAAAACTGTTTTTTCTCCACTTT. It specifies CATSTRGQGNEKLFFLHF.

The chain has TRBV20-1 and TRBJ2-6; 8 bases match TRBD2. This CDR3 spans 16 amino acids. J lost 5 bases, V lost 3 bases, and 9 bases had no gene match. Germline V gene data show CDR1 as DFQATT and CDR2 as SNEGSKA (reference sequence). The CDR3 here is CSASRAGGRWANVLTF. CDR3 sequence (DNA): TGCAGTGCTAGTCGCGCGGGAGGACGTTGGGCCAACGTCCTGACTTTC.

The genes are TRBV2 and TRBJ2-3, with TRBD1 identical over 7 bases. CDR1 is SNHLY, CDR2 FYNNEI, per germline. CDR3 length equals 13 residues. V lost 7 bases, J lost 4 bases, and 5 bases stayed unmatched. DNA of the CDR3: TGTGCCAGCACCATTACAGGGGCAGATACGCAGTATTTT. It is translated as CASTITGADTQYF.